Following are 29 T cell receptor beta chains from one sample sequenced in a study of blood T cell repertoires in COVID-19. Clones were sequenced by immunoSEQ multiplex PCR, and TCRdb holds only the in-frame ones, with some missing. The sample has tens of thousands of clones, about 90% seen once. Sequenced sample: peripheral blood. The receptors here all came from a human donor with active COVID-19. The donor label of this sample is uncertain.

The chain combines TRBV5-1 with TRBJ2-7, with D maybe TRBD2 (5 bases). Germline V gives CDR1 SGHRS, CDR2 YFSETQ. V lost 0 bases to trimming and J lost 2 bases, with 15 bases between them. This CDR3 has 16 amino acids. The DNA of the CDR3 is TGCGCCAGCAGCTTGGCCCCGGGAACGATTACCTACGAGCAGTACTTC. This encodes CASSLAPGTITYEQYF.

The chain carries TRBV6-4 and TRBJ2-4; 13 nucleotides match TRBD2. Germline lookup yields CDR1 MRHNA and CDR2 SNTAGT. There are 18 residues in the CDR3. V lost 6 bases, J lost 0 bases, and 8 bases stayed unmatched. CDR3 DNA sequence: TGTGCCAGCAGCGCGGGGACTAGCGGGGACCTAGCCAAAAACATTCAGTACTTC. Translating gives CASSAGTSGDLAKNIQYF.

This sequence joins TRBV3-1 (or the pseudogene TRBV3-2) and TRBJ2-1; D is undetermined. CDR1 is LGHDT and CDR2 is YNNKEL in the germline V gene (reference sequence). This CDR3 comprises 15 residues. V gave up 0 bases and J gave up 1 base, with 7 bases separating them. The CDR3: CASSQDGNSYNEQFF. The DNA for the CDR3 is TGTGCCAGCAGCCAAGACGGTAATTCCTACAATGAGCAGTTCTTC.

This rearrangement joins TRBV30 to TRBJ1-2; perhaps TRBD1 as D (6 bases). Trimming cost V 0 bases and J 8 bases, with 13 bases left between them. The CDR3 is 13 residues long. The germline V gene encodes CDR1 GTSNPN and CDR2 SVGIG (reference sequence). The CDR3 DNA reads TGTGCCTGGAGTGTACAGGGCGGTCGGGGCTACACCTTC. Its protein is CAWSVQGGRGYTF.

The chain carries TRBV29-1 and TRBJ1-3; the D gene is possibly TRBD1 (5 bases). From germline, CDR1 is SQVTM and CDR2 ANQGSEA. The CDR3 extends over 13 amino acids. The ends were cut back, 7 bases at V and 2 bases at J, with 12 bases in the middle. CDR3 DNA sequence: TGCAGCGGCGCCTCAGGGACTGGAAACACCATATATTTT. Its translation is CSGASGTGNTIYF. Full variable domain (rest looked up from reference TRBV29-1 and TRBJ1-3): SAVISQKPSRDICQRGTSLTIQCQVDSQVTMMFWYRQQPGQSLTLIATANQGSEATYESGFVIDKFPISRPNLTFSTLTVSNMSPEDSSIYLCSGASGTGNTIYFGEGSWLTVV.

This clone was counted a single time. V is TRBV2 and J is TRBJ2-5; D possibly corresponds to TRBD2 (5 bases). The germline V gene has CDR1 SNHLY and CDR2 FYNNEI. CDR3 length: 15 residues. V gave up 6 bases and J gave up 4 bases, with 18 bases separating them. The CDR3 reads CASSLAALGGETQYF. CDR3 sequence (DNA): TGTGCCAGCAGCCTAGCTGCCCTTGGAGGAGAGACCCAGTACTTC.

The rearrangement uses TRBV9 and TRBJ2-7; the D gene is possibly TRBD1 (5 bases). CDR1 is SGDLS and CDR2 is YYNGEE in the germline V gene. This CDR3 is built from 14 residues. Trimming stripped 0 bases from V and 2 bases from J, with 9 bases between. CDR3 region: CASSVDQGTYEQYF. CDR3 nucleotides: TGTGCCAGCAGCGTAGATCAGGGTACCTACGAGCAGTACTTC.

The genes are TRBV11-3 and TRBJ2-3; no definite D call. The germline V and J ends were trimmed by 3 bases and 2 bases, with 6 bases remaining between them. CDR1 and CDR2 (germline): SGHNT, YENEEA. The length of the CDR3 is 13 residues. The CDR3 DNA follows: TGTGCCAGCAGCTTCCAGGTCACAGATACGCAGTATTTT. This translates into CASSFQVTDTQYF.

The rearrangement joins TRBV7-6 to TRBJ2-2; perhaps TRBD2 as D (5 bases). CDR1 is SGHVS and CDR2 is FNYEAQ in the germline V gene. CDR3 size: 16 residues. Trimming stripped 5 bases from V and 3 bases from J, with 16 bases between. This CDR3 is CASSPGGNRDTGELFF. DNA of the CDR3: TGTGCCAGCAGCCCAGGAGGTAATCGGGACACCGGGGAGCTGTTTTTT.

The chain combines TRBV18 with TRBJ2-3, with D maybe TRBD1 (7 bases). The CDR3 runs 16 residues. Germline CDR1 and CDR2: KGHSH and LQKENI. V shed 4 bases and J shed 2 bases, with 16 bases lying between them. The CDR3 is CASSLASRGVTDTQYF. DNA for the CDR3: TGTGCCAGCTCACTTGCCTCCAGGGGGGTCACAGATACGCAGTATTTT. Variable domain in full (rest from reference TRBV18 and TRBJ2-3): NAGVMQNPRHLVRRRGQEARLRCSPMKGHSHVYWYRQLPEEGLKFMVYLQKENIIDESGMPKERFSAEFPKEGPSILRIQQVVRGDSAAYFCASSLASRGVTDTQYFGPGTRLTVL.

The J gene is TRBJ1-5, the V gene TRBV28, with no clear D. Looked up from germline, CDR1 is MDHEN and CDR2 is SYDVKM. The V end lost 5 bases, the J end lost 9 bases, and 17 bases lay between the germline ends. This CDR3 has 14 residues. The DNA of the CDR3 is TGTGCCAGCAGTCCACCCCCAGGCCCCGGGCCCCAGCATTTT. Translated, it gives CASSPPPGPGPQHF. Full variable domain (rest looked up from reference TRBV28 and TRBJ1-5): DVKVTQSSRYLVKRTGEKVFLECVQDMDHENMFWYRQDPGLGLRLIYFSYDVKMKEKGDIPEGYSVSREKKERFSLILESASTNQTSMYLCASSPPPGPGPQHFGDGTRLSIL.

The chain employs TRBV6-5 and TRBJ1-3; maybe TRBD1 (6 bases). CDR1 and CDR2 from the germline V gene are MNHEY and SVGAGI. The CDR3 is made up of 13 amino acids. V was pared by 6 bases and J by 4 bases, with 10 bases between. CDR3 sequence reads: CASSLGQGNTIYF. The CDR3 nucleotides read TGTGCCAGCAGCCTAGGACAGGGAAACACCATATATTTT.

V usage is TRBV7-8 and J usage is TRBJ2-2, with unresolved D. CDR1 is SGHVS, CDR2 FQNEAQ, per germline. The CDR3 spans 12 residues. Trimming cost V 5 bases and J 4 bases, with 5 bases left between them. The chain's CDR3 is CASSPGTGELFF. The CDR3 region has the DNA TGTGCCAGCAGCCCCGGCACCGGGGAGCTGTTTTTT.

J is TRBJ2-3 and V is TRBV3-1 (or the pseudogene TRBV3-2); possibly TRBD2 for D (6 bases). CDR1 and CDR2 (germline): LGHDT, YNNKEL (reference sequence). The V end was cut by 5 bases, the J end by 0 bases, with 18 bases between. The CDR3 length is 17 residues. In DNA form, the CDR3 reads TGTGCCAGCAGCGGCGGGGTGGACGGCTCTAGCACAGATACGCAGTATTTT. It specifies CASSGGVDGSSTDTQYF.

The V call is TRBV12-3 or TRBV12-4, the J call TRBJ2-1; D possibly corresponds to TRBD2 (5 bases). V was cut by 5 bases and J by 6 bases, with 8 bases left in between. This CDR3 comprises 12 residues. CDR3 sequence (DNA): TGTGCCAGCAGTCCTGGACTCAATGAGCAGTTCTTC. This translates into CASSPGLNEQFF.

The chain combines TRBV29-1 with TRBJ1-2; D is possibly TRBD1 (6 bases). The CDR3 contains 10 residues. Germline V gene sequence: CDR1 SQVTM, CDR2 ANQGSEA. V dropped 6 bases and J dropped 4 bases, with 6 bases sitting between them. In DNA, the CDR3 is TGCAGCGTGGACAGCTATGGCTACACCTTC. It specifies CSVDSYGYTF.

The CDR3 DNA reads as TGTGCCAGCACGCCCGTGGGGGGCCAAGAGACCCAGTACTTC. Amino acid sequence: CASTPVGGQETQYF. This chain joins TRBV27 and TRBJ2-5, with a possible D match to TRBD2 (6 bases). Looked up from germline, CDR1 is MNHEY and CDR2 is SMNVEV (reference sequence). The CDR3 is 14 residues long. V lost 7 bases and J lost 1, with 13 bases in between.

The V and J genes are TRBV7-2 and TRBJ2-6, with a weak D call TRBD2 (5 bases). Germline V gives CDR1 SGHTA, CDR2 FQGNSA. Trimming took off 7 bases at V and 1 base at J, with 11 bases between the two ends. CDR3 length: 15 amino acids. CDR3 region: CASNRGGSGANVLTF. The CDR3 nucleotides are TGTGCCAGCAACCGCGGAGGATCTGGGGCCAACGTCCTGACTTTC.

Here the CDR3 DNA reads TGTGCCAGCAGCTTAGAGGTAGCGGGGAGCTACAATGAGCAGTTCTTC. Protein: CASSLEVAGSYNEQFF. The chain has TRBV7-2 and TRBJ2-1; 8 positions match TRBD2. The CDR3 loop spans 16 amino acids. The ends lost 1 base at V and 3 bases at J; junction bases unmatched: 5. CDR1 is SGHTA, CDR2 FQGNSA, per germline.

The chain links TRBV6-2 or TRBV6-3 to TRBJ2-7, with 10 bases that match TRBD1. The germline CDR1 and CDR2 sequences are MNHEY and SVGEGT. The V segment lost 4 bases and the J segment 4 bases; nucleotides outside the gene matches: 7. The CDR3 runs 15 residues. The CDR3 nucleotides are TGTGCCAGCAGTTCCCCGACAGGGGGCGGTTACGAGCAGTACTTC. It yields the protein CASSSPTGGGYEQYF.

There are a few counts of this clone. DNA of the CDR3: TGTGCCAGCAGCTTAGATTCGGGGTATGAGCAGTTCTTC. Its protein is CASSLDSGYEQFF. The gene calls are TRBV11-3 and TRBJ2-1, with D possibly TRBD2 on 5 matching bases. CDR1 and CDR2 from the germline V gene are SGHNT and YENEEA. The CDR3 length is 13 residues. Trimming left V 0 bases short and J 8 bases short, with 8 bases between.

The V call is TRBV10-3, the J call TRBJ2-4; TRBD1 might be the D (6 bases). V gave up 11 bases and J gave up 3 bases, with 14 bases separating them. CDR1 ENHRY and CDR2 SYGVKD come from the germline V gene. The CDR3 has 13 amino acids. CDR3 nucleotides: TGTGCCTCAGGGGACCTCAGCAAAAACATTCAGTACTTC. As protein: CASGDLSKNIQYF.

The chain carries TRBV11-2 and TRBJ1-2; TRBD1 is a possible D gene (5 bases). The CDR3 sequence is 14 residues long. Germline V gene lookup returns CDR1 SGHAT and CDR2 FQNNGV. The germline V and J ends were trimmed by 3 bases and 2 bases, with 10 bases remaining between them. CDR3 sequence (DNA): TGTGCCAGCAGCTTGGACATATACAACTATGGCTACACCTTC. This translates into CASSLDIYNYGYTF.

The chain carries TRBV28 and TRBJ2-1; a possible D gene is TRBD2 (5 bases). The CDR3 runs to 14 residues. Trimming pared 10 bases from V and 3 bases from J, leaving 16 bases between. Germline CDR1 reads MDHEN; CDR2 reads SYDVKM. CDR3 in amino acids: CATHLEASYNEQFF. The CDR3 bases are TGTGCCACCCACCTGGAGGCTAGCTACAATGAGCAGTTCTTC.

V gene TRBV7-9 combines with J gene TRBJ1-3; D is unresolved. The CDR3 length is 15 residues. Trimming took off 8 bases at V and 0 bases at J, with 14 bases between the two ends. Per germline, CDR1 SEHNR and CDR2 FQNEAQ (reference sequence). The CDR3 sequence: CASSTYASSGNTIYF. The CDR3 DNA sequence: TGTGCCAGCTCTACCTACGCAAGCTCTGGAAACACCATATATTTT.

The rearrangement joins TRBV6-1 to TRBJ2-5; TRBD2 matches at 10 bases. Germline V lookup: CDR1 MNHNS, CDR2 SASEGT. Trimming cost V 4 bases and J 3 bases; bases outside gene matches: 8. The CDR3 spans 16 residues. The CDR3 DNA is TGTGCCAGCAGTGCCCTGAAAGCGGGGGGGAAAGAGACCCAGTACTTC. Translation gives CASSALKAGGKETQYF.

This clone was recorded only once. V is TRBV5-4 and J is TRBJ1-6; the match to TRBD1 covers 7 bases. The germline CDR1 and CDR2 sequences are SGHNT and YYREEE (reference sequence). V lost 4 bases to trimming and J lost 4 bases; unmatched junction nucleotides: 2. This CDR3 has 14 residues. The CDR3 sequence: CASSRDRYNSPLHF. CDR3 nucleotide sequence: TGTGCCAGCAGCCGGGACAGATATAATTCACCCCTCCACTTT.

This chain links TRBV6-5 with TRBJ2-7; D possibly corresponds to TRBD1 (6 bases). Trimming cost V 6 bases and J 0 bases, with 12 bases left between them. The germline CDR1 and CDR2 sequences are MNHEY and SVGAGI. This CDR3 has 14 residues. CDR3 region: CASRPDRFSYEQYF. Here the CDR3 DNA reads TGTGCCAGCAGACCCGACAGGTTCTCCTACGAGCAGTACTTC.

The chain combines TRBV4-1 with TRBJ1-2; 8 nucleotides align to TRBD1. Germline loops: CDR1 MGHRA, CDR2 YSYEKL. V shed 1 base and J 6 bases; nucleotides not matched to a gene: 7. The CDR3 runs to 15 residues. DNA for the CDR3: TGCGCCAGCAGCCAAGTGTTTCAGGGGGCGGATGGCTACACCTTC. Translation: CASSQVFQGADGYTF.